These 30 T cell receptor beta chains originate from one sample sequenced in a study of tissue T cells after allogeneic stem cell transplantation. Sequencing was performed with immunoSEQ multiplex PCR; in TCRdb, only in-frame clones are kept and a portion is missing. The table lists about 20,000 clones, 70% of them singletons. Sample: spleen. The receptors come from a female BALB/c mouse in good health. Mice of this strain are of MHC haplotype H2-d.

About this clone itself: These gene names are mouse names. The read finishes 1 residue shy of the CDR3 end, and the germline J gene is used to complete it. J is TRBJ1-1 and V is TRBV13-3, with 9 positions matching TRBD1. The V gene end was trimmed by 3 bases and the J gene end by 7 bases; junction bases not matched to a gene: 1. This CDR3 has 12 amino acids. The germline CDR1 and CDR2 sequences are NNHDY and SYVADS. CDR3 residues: CASSGTGEEVFF. The DNA read from the CDR3 is TGTGCCAGCAGTGGGACAGGGGAAGAAGTCTTC.

As concerns this clone: Any gene name here is a mouse gene name. The read finishes 1 residue shy of the CDR3 end, and the germline J gene is used to complete it. This chain joins TRBV31 and TRBJ1-1, with 7 bases fitting TRBD1. Unmatched junction bases numbered 4, after V lost 0 bases and J lost 3 bases. The CDR3 is made up of 14 amino acids. The V gene's germline CDR1 is GKSSPN and CDR2 SITVG. The covered CDR3 bases are TGTGCCTGGAGTCTAAGGGGGCAGGACACAGAAGTCTTC. It encodes CAWSLRGQDTEVF. In full, the CDR3 reads CAWSLRGQDTEVFF.

Comment on this clone: Genes and germline are mouse. With the read ending 1 residue before the CDR3 end, the germline J gene is used to fill in that end. This sequence joins TRBV13-1 and TRBJ2-2; D remains ambiguous. This CDR3 contains 13 residues. V was clipped by 2 bases and J by 4 bases, with 6 bases between them. CDR1 and CDR2 (germline): NSHNY, SYGAGN. CDR3 sequence: CASSDATTGQLYF. The covered CDR3 bases are TGTGCCAGCAGTGACGCCACCACCGGGCAGCTCTAC.

Comment on this clone: Gene names and germline match the mouse. The sequenced fragment ends 1 residue before the CDR3 boundary, so the rest is inferred from the germline J gene. The gene calls are TRBV3 and TRBJ2-5; a possible D gene is TRBD1 (6 bases). Germline V gene sequence: CDR1 SNHLY, CDR2 FYNGKV (reference sequence). The CDR3 has 13 residues. V lost 6 bases and J lost 0, with 7 bases in between. This CDR3 is CASRDSNQDTQYF. Incomplete CDR3 DNA: TGTGCCAGCAGGGACAGCAACCAAGACACCCAGTAC.

Regarding this clone: Gene names are the mouse ones. The CDR3 extends 1 residue past the end of the read, so its final part is completed from the germline J gene. The chain carries TRBV19 and TRBJ2-7, with 7 bases fitting TRBD1. CDR1 FNHDT and CDR2 SITEND come from the germline V gene (reference sequence). J was trimmed by 0 bases and V by 4 bases; bases with no gene match: 4. This CDR3 region has 14 residues. This CDR3 reads CASSWGQSSYEQYF. The sequenced part of the CDR3 DNA is TGTGCCAGCAGTTGGGGACAGAGCTCCTATGAACAGTAC.

This clone was observed a handful of times. Any gene name here is a mouse gene name. The read terminates 1 residue ahead of where the CDR3 ends, so the germline J gene completes it. The chain joins TRBV5 to TRBJ2-7, with 8 bases aligning to TRBD2. CDR3 length: 15 residues. Looked up from germline, CDR1 is LGHNA and CDR2 is YNLKQL (reference sequence). Germline trimming cut 0 bases from V and 1 base from J; bases unmatched to any gene: 2. The covered CDR3 bases are TGTGCCAGCAGCCAAGATAGGGACTGGTCCTATGAACAGTAC. Protein: CASSQDRDWSYEQY. The whole CDR3 protein reads CASSQDRDWSYEQYF.

As regards this clone: Genes and germline come from the mouse. The observed sequence ends 1 residue before the CDR3 terminus, with the missing tail filled in from the germline J gene. The chain uses TRBV13-3 and TRBJ1-1; the D gene is possibly TRBD1 (5 bases). Trimming pared 5 bases from V and 1 base from J, leaving 9 bases between. Germline values: CDR1 NNHDY, CDR2 SYVADS. The length of the CDR3 is 13 residues. The part of the CDR3 DNA that was read is TGTGCCAGCAGCCCCGGGGGAAACACAGAAGTCTTC. This translates into CASSPGGNTEVF. Given in full, the CDR3 is CASSPGGNTEVFF.

As for this clone: Gene names and germline refer to mouse. The read gets to within 1 residue of the CDR3 end, and the germline J gene fills in the rest. This sequence joins TRBV29 and TRBJ2-3; D perhaps matches TRBD2 (6 bases). Germline V gives CDR1 MSHET, CDR2 SYDVDS. The germline V and J ends were trimmed by 2 bases and 1 base, with 13 bases remaining between them. The CDR3 length is 16 residues. CDR3: CASSLRWGRGAETLYF. The CDR3 DNA, read in part, is TGTGCTAGCAGTTTACGGTGGGGGAGAGGTGCAGAAACGCTGTAT.

Concerning this clone: The gene names given are mouse names. The read ends 1 residue shy of where the CDR3 ends; the end is completed using the germline J gene. J is TRBJ1-3 and V is TRBV13-3; TRBD1 aligns across 8 bases. Germline lookup yields CDR1 NNHDY and CDR2 SYVADS. The CDR3 sequence is 16 residues long. Unmatched junction bases numbered 5, after V lost 3 bases and J lost 0 bases. This CDR3 is CASSAGGSGSGNTLYF. The CDR3 DNA, read in part, is TGTGCCAGCAGTGCAGGGGGCAGCGGTTCTGGAAATACGCTCTAT.

A note on this clone: Each gene name is a mouse one. The observed sequence ends 1 residue before the CDR3 terminus, with the missing tail filled in from the germline J gene. The chain uses TRBV24 and TRBJ1-5; D may be TRBD1 (5 bases). This CDR3 is 13 amino acids long. V lost 3 bases, J lost 4 bases, and 7 bases lay in between. Germline V gene sequence: CDR1 KGHTA, CDR2 FRNEEI. The CDR3 here is CASSLRQNQAPLF. The CDR3 DNA, read in part, is TGTGCCAGCAGTCTCCGACAGAACCAGGCTCCGCTT.

Note on this clone: Gene names and germline refer to mouse. The read stops 1 residue short of the end of the CDR3; the missing end is completed from the germline J gene. V usage is TRBV2 and J usage is TRBJ1-4; the D is unclear. V was trimmed by 0 bases and J by 7 bases, leaving 6 bases between them. Germline values: CDR1 LGHNA, CDR2 YSYQKL. The CDR3 extends over 13 amino acids. The CDR3 protein is CASSQDTGERLFF. CDR3 DNA (partial): TGTGCCAGCAGCCAAGATACTGGCGAAAGATTATTT. The whole variable domain, remainder taken from reference TRBV2 and TRBJ1-4, is DPKIIQKPKYLVAVTGSEKILICEQYLGHNAMYWYRQSAKKPLEFMFSYSYQKLMDNQTASSRFQPQSSKKNHLDLQITALKPDDSATYFCASSQDTGERLFFGHGTKLSVL.

Of note for this clone: Germline and genes here are mouse. The CDR3 goes on 1 residue after the read ends, and that part is filled in from the germline J gene. This chain links TRBV5 with TRBJ2-3; 8 bases map to TRBD1. The CDR3 consists of 15 residues. Germline CDR1 and CDR2: LGHNA and YNLKQL (reference sequence). Losses at the gene ends were 4 bases for V and 2 bases for J; bases not matched to a gene: 5. The CDR3 sequence is CASSPDRGDAETLYF. CDR3 DNA, as far as it was read: TGTGCCAGCAGCCCCGACAGGGGAGATGCAGAAACGCTGTAT.

On this clone: Mouse gene names apply. With the read ending 1 residue before the CDR3 end, the germline J gene is used to fill in that end. The chain couples TRBV13-3 to TRBJ2-7; D is unclear. The V gene lost 1 base and the J gene lost 0 bases, with 11 bases spanning the gap. The CDR3 sequence is 15 residues long. The germline V gene has CDR1 NNHDY and CDR2 SYVADS. Incomplete CDR3 DNA: TGTGCCAGCAGTGATCTCCCAGGAAGCTCCTATGAACAGTAC. The encoded protein is CASSDLPGSSYEQY. From start to end, the CDR3 is CASSDLPGSSYEQYF.

In regard to this clone: The genes and germline here are from mouse. The read halts 1 residue ahead of the CDR3 end, with the missing end drawn from the germline J gene. This chain links TRBV13-1 with TRBJ2-3, with 8 bases aligning to TRBD2. There are 15 residues in the CDR3. Germline CDR1 reads NSHNY; CDR2 reads SYGAGN. V was clipped by 3 bases and J by 0 bases; unmatched bases: 3. The sequenced part of the CDR3 DNA is TGTGCCAGCAGTGTGGGGGGGGCGAGTGCAGAAACGCTGTAT. Amino acids: CASSVGGASAETLY. The complete CDR3 sequence is CASSVGGASAETLYF.

A word on this clone: Gene names and germline refer to mouse. The CDR3 end lies 1 residue beyond the end of the read and is filled in from the germline J gene. The chain couples TRBV13-2 to TRBJ1-5, with a tentative D call TRBD1 (5 bases). The germline V gene encodes CDR1 NNHNN and CDR2 SYGAGS (reference sequence). This CDR3 region has 14 residues. V was pared by 3 bases and J by 0 bases, with 7 bases between. The part of the CDR3 DNA that was read is TGTGCCAGCGGTGGTGACAGTAACAACCAGGCTCCGCTT. Its protein product is CASGGDSNNQAPL. The whole CDR3 is CASGGDSNNQAPLF.

To note about this clone: All gene names here are mouse names. The chain's CDR3 is CAWSPGTYEQYF. CDR3 DNA (partial): TGTGCCTGGAGTCCCGGGACATATGAACAGTAC. The chain carries TRBV31 and TRBJ2-7, with D possibly matching TRBD1 (6 bases). Sequencing ends 1 residue short of the CDR3 end; the germline J gene provides the rest. The V gene's germline CDR1 is GKSSPN and CDR2 SITVG. This CDR3 has 12 residues. V was pared by 1 base and J by 4 bases, with 8 bases between. The full variable domain, in which reference TRBV31 and TRBJ2-7 provide the parts outside the CDR3, is AQTIHQWPVAEIKAVGSPLSLGCTIKGKSSPNLYWYWQATGGTLQQLFYSITVGQVESVVQLNLSASRPKDDQFILSTEKLLLSHSGFYLCAWSPGTYEQYFGPGTRLTVL.

Of note for this clone: The germline and genes are mouse ones. Sequencing ends 1 residue short of the CDR3 end; the germline J gene provides the rest. J is TRBJ2-4 and V is TRBV4; D tentatively fits TRBD1 or TRBD2 (5 bases each). Germline V gives CDR1 LGHDT, CDR2 YNNKQL (reference sequence). CDR3 length: 14 amino acids. The ends were cut back, 4 bases at V and 0 bases at J, with 8 bases in the middle. This chain's CDR3 is CASSFGASQNTLYF. CDR3 bases read: TGTGCCAGCAGCTTTGGGGCTAGTCAAAACACCTTGTAC.

A single count supports this clone. Gene labels here are mouse ones. The DNA ends 1 residue before the CDR3 does, and the rest of the CDR3 is filled in from the germline J gene. The chain couples TRBV1 to TRBJ2-2; D is undetermined. The CDR3 consists of 14 residues. The germline V gene encodes CDR1 NSQYPW and CDR2 LRSPGD (reference sequence). V lost 1 base and J lost 5, with 8 bases in between. The DNA read from the CDR3 is TGCACCTGCAGTGCAGGGGGTAGGACCGGGCAGCTCTAC. It translates to CTCSAGGRTGQLY. The entire CDR3 protein is CTCSAGGRTGQLYF.

To note about this clone: Mouse gene names apply. Read data end 1 residue before the CDR3 end; the end is taken from the germline J gene. The chain employs TRBV20 and TRBJ2-1, with 13 bases identical to TRBD2. This CDR3 is 16 amino acids long. Trimming took 0 bases from V and 3 from J; bases not matched to a gene: 2. Germline loops: CDR1 GFQATS, CDR2 STVNSAI. The CDR3 bases that were read are TGTGGTGCTAGGGACGGACTGGGGGGGCCCTATGCTGAGCAGTTC. This translates into CGARDGLGGPYAEQF. The CDR3 in full is CGARDGLGGPYAEQFF.

Concerning this clone itself: Gene labels here are mouse ones. The CDR3 extends 1 residue past the end of the read, so its final part is completed from the germline J gene. Other DNA sequences in this specimen translate into the identical CDR3. This chain uses TRBV2 with TRBJ1-1; D is unclear. The CDR3 totals 14 residues. CDR1 and CDR2 from the germline V gene are LGHNA and YSYQKL. Trimming stripped 1 base from V and 0 bases from J, with 6 bases between. CDR3: CASSQGQANTEVFF. CDR3 DNA, as far as it was read: TGTGCCAGCAGCCAAGGGCAGGCAAACACAGAAGTCTTC.

As for this clone: Gene names and germline match the mouse. The read ends 1 residue before the CDR3 terminus; that terminus is restored from the germline J gene. The J gene is TRBJ2-4, the V gene TRBV13-2; 13 nucleotides match TRBD2. This CDR3 comprises 17 residues. Germline V gene data show CDR1 as NNHNN and CDR2 as SYGAGS (reference sequence). Unmatched junction bases numbered 3, after V lost 1 base and J lost 1 base. The DNA read from the CDR3 is TGTGCCAGCGGTGATCCAGGGACTGGGGGGGGTCAAAACACCTTGTAC. This translates into CASGDPGTGGGQNTLY. The complete CDR3 protein is CASGDPGTGGGQNTLYF.

About this clone itself: Genes and germline are mouse. The CDR3 end falls 1 residue outside the read, so it is completed with the germline J gene. The rearrangement links TRBV5 to TRBJ2-3; possibly TRBD2 for D (7 bases). CDR3 length equals 16 residues. Germline CDR1 reads LGHNA; CDR2 reads YNLKQL (reference sequence). V shed 0 bases and J shed 0 bases, with 10 bases lying between them. The sequenced part of the CDR3 DNA is TGTGCCAGCAGCCAAGATTGGGGGGCTAGTGCAGAAACGCTGTAT. Its protein product is CASSQDWGASAETLY. The CDR3 in its entirety is CASSQDWGASAETLYF.

Remarks on this clone: Germline and genes: mouse. The DNA ends 1 residue before the CDR3 does, and the rest of the CDR3 is filled in from the germline J gene. The chain joins TRBV4 to TRBJ2-3; 7 bases line up with TRBD2. The CDR3 length is 14 residues. Trimming cost V 4 bases and J 0 bases; bases outside gene matches: 1. Looked up from germline, CDR1 is LGHDT and CDR2 is YNNKQL (reference sequence). The DNA read from the CDR3 is TGTGCCAGCAGCTCGACTGGGAGTGCAGAAACGCTGTAT. Its protein product is CASSSTGSAETLY. The CDR3 in full is CASSSTGSAETLYF. The entire variable domain, with the rest obtained from reference TRBV4 and TRBJ2-3, is as follows: ETAVFQTPNYHVTQVGNEVSFNCKQTLGHDTMYWYKQDSKKLLKIMFSYNNKQLIVNETVPRRFSPQSSDKAHLNLRIKSVEPEDSAVYLCASSSTGSAETLYFGSGTRLTVL.

This clone has more than one count but fewer than ten. The genes are named according to mouse. The read is 1 residue too short to cover the CDR3 end, so that end is filled in from the germline J gene. The V gene is TRBV30, the J gene TRBJ2-7; maybe TRBD1 (7 bases). V was clipped by 1 base and J by 1 base, with 8 bases between them. Germline V gene sequence: CDR1 SQVVS, CDR2 ANEGSEA. The CDR3 length is 13 residues. CDR3 DNA (partial): TGTAGTTCTAGAGCAGGGGGGTCCTATGAACAGTAC. Amino acids: CSSRAGGSYEQY. The whole CDR3 protein is CSSRAGGSYEQYF.

This clone was recorded a few times. Gene names and germline refer to mouse. The CDR3 goes on 1 residue after the read ends, and that part is filled in from the germline J gene. This rearrangement joins TRBV1 to TRBJ2-7; a possible D gene is TRBD1 (5 bases). Trimming took 0 bases from V and 5 from J, leaving 8 bases between them. Germline-derived CDR1 and CDR2 are NSQYPW and LRSPGD (reference sequence). This CDR3 comprises 13 residues. CDR3 protein: CTCSADGRDEQYF. CDR3 bases read: TGCACCTGCAGTGCAGATGGCAGGGATGAACAGTAC.

As regards this clone: The genes and germline here are from mouse. The read terminates 1 residue ahead of where the CDR3 ends, so the germline J gene completes it. The sample contains more than one DNA sequence encoding this CDR3. The gene calls are TRBV13-3 and TRBJ2-4; 8 bases align to TRBD1. This CDR3 has 15 residues. V lost 1 base to trimming and J lost 0 bases; unmatched junction nucleotides: 1. Germline assignment: CDR1 NNHDY and CDR2 SYVADS. The CDR3 DNA, read in part, is TGTGCCAGCAGTGATCCAGGGGGCAGTCAAAACACCTTGTAC. Translation gives CASSDPGGSQNTLY. The entire CDR3 reads CASSDPGGSQNTLYF. Filled out from reference TRBV13-3 and TRBJ2-4, the complete variable domain reads EAAVTQSPRSKVAVTGGKVTLSCHQTNNHDYMYWYRQDTGHGLRLIHYSYVADSTEKGDIPDGYKASRPSQENFSLILELASLSQTAVYFCASSDPGGSQNTLYFGAGTRLSVL.

On this clone itself: Gene names follow the mouse nomenclature. Read coverage stops 1 residue before the CDR3 terminus; the germline J gene supplies the remainder. The chain joins TRBV13-2 to TRBJ2-3, with 9 bases matching TRBD2. The CDR3 is 13 amino acids. Germline CDR1 is NNHNN and CDR2 is SYGAGS (reference sequence). Losses at the gene ends were 2 bases for V and 6 bases for J; bases not matched to a gene: 1. CDR3 DNA (partial): TGTGCCAGCGGTGAGGGGACTGGGGAAACGCTGTAT. Its protein product is CASGEGTGETLY. The complete CDR3 protein is CASGEGTGETLYF.

Notes on this clone: The gene names given are mouse names. The CDR3 is cut off 1 residue early in the read; its end comes from the germline J gene. The chain recombines TRBV29 with TRBJ1-6; TRBD1 is a possible D gene (6 bases). TRBJ1-6 is annotated as an ORF whose role is uncertain. This CDR3 contains 14 residues. Germline assignment: CDR1 MSHET and CDR2 SYDVDS. Trimming pared 4 bases from V and 7 bases from J, leaving 11 bases between. CDR3 region: CASSSGTSNSPLYF. CDR3 DNA, as far as it was read: TGTGCTAGCAGTTCTGGGACATCCAATTCGCCCCTCTAC.

With respect to this clone: Mouse germline and gene names are used. The CDR3 goes on 1 residue after the read ends, and that part is filled in from the germline J gene. The V gene is TRBV13-2, the J gene TRBJ2-4; D may match TRBD1 or TRBD2 (5 bases each). The germline V gene has CDR1 NNHNN and CDR2 SYGAGS (reference sequence). The CDR3 length is 13 residues. The V and J ends lost 3 bases and 3 bases respectively, with 8 bases between them. The CDR3 protein is CASGGGRQNTLYF. The sequenced CDR3 bases are TGTGCCAGCGGTGGGGGGAGGCAAAACACCTTGTAC.

About this clone: Each gene name is a mouse one. Read data end 1 residue before the CDR3 end; the end is taken from the germline J gene. The chain joins TRBV13-2 to TRBJ1-1, with TRBD1 matching over 8 bases. The CDR3 has 15 residues. Germline V gives CDR1 NNHNN, CDR2 SYGAGS (reference sequence). After removal of 2 bases from V and 0 bases from J, the junction contained 3 bases not matched to a gene. The part of the CDR3 DNA that was read is TGTGCCAGCGGTGACCAACAGGGGGCAAACACAGAAGTCTTC. Translating gives CASGDQQGANTEVF. The entire CDR3 is CASGDQQGANTEVFF.